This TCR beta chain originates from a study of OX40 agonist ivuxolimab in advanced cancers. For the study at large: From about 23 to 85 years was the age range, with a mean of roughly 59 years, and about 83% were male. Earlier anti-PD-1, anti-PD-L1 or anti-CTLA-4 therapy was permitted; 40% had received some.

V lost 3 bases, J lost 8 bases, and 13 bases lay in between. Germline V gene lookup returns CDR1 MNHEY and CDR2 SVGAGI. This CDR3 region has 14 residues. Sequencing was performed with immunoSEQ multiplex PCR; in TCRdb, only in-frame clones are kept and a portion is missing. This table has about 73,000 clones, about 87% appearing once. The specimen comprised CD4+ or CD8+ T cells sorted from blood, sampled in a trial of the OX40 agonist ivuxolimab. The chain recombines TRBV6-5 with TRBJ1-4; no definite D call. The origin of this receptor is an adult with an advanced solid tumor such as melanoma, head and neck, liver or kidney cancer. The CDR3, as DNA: TGTGCCAGCAGTTATACGGCAGGACGAGAAAAACTGTTTTTT. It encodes CASSYTAGREKLFF.